The rows below give T cell receptor beta chains drawn from one sample of a study of T cell repertoires in cytomegalovirus infection. MiXCR was run by TCRdb on the reads, yielding one entry per CDR3 protein. The table has roughly 280,000 distinct CDR3 sequences, 9.1% seen once. Sequenced material: PBMCs. The source is a human donor in good health (CMV status not recorded). Some clones in this sample may be carry-over from other donors' samples. Both conserved end residues are part of each CDR3. D genes are given only for firm matches. Clone size, where shown, is once, few, many, or a class for clones that have expanded.

cdr3_nt	cdr3_aa	j_call	clone_size	v_call	d_call
TGTGCCAGCAGCTTATCCCCTAGCGGGAGTCCCAGGGAAGAGACCCAGTACTTC	CASSLSPSGSPREETQYF	TRBJ2-5	few	TRBV7-2	TRBD2
TGTGCCAGCAGCCGTCTGGAGGGGGCAACTGAAGCTTTCTTT	CASSRLEGATEAFF	TRBJ1-1	many	TRBV7-2	TRBD1
TGTGCCAGCAGCTTAAGGACGTCGAACACTGAAGCTTTCTTT	CASSLRTSNTEAFF	TRBJ1-1	many	TRBV7-2	-
TGTGCCAGCAGCGAACCAGGGACTAGCCGGAATGAGCAGTTCTTC	CASSEPGTSRNEQFF	TRBJ2-1	few	TRBV6-2/TRBV6-3	TRBD2
TGTGCCAGCGGGGAGACCCCCAATCAGCCCCAGCATTTT	CASGETPNQPQHF	TRBJ1-5	-	TRBV28	-
TGCAGCGTTGAAAACAGGGTGCAGACAGATACGCAGTATTTT	CSVENRVQTDTQYF	TRBJ2-3	few	TRBV29-1	-
TGTGCCAGCAGCTTATTTAAACAAGAGACCCAGTACTTC	CASSLFKQETQYF	TRBJ2-5	few	TRBV13	-
TGTGCCAGCCGAGAGTTCAATGAGCAGTTCTTC	CASREFNEQFF	TRBJ2-1	-	TRBV12-3/TRBV12-4	-
TGCGCCAGCAGCCATGCAGGGGGGACGAACACCGGGGAGCTGTTTTTT	CASSHAGGTNTGELFF	TRBJ2-2	many	TRBV4-1	-
TGTGCCAGCAGTACCCGGGAGGACTCTGGAAACACCATATATTTT	CASSTREDSGNTIYF	TRBJ1-3	many	TRBV6-2/TRBV6-3	-
TGTGCCAGCAGTAAGGACACTTGGGGTACCTACGAGCAGTACTTC	CASSKDTWGTYEQYF	TRBJ2-7	-	TRBV6-1	-
TGCGCCAGCAGGGAGACAGGGAGGACTAACTATGGCTACACCTTC	CASRETGRTNYGYTF	TRBJ1-2	few	TRBV10-2	TRBD1
TGTGCCAGCAGCCTCACTATTGGGAGGGGAGGGACCCAAGAGACCCAGTACTTC	CASSLTIGRGGTQETQYF	TRBJ2-5	many	TRBV28	TRBD2
TGTGCCAGCAGCCCGCGGACAGGGGGCGGATCCTACAATGAGCAGTTCTTC	CASSPRTGGGSYNEQFF	TRBJ2-1	many	TRBV7-2	TRBD1
TGTGCCAGCAGCGGTACAGGCGAACGCTATGGCTACACCTTC	CASSGTGERYGYTF	TRBJ1-2	many	TRBV7-9	-
TGTGCCAGTTCACAGGGGGCTTTCTATGGCTACACCTTC	CASSQGAFYGYTF	TRBJ1-2	many	TRBV28	TRBD1
TGTGCCAGCAGTTTAGTGACCATTAGCACAGATACGCAGTATTTT	CASSLVTISTDTQYF	TRBJ2-3	few	TRBV12-3/TRBV12-4	-
TGCGCCAGCAGCTTGGCCGGGACAGAAGGGACTGAAGCTTTCTTT	CASSLAGTEGTEAFF	TRBJ1-1	few	TRBV5-1	TRBD1
TGTGCCAGCAGCTCAATAGGGGGTTATGGCTACACCTTC	CASSSIGGYGYTF	TRBJ1-2	many	TRBV7-2	-
TGTGCCAGCAGCGCCGGGACTAGCGGGATGAAGGCCCAAGAGACCCAGTACTTC	CASSAGTSGMKAQETQYF	TRBJ2-5	many	TRBV7-2	TRBD2
TGCGCCAGCAGCTTGGGGAAGGGGCTCACCGGGGAGCTGTTTTTT	CASSLGKGLTGELFF	TRBJ2-2	-	TRBV5-1	-
TGTGCCAGCAGTTTATTAGGTCCGCGGCCTTTCTTT	CASSLLGPRPFF	TRBJ1-1	many	TRBV28	-
TGTGCCACCACAGGGGGGGATTCACCCCTCCACTTT	CATTGGDSPLHF	TRBJ1-6	many	TRBV6-1	TRBD1
TGTGCCAGCAGCCAAGCTCAGAACACTGAAGCTTTCTTT	CASSQAQNTEAFF	TRBJ1-1	few	TRBV14	-
TGTGCCAGCAGCCGGGGGAGGCTCGATGAGCCCCAGCATTTT	CASSRGRLDEPQHF	TRBJ1-5	many	TRBV7-2	-
TGCCTGTCTAGCGGGACGTACAATGAGCAGTTCTTC	CLSSGTYNEQFF	TRBJ2-1	many	TRBV7-2	TRBD2
TGTGCCAGCAGTTCCGGATTACAGAGCTCCTACGAGCAGTACTTC	CASSSGLQSSYEQYF	TRBJ2-7	many	TRBV12-3/TRBV12-4	-
TGTGCCACCAGTGATTTGCGTTCTAGCGGTTACGAGCAGTACTTC	CATSDLRSSGYEQYF	TRBJ2-7	few	TRBV24-1	TRBD2
TGTGCCAGCAGCCAGACCGGGACTAGCGGACGACGAGAGACCCAGTACTTC	CASSQTGTSGRRETQYF	TRBJ2-5	many	TRBV7-2	TRBD2
TGTGCCAGCACCACAGGGGCTGGGGCCAACGTCCTGACTTTC	CASTTGAGANVLTF	TRBJ2-6	many	TRBV12-3/TRBV12-4	TRBD1
TGCGCCAGCAGCTTGGAACTAGACAGGGGTACAGATACGCAGTATTTT	CASSLELDRGTDTQYF	TRBJ2-3	-	TRBV5-1	TRBD1
TGTGCCAGCAGTTTCGCGGGACAGGGAGAGACCCAGTACTTC	CASSFAGQGETQYF	TRBJ2-5	many	TRBV6-2/TRBV6-3	TRBD1
TGTGCCAGCAAGAGACTAGCGGGGCTCGGGGCGAATGAGCAGTTCTTC	CASKRLAGLGANEQFF	TRBJ2-1	many	TRBV2	TRBD2
TGTGCCATGAAGCCCCCTTCGCCCGACGTTCGGACCTCCGGGCAGTTCTTC	CAMKPPSPDVRTSGQFF	TRBJ2-1	many	TRBV10-3	-
TGCAGTGCCCTCGACAGGGGTAACGGCTACACCTTC	CSALDRGNGYTF	TRBJ1-2	many	TRBV20-1	TRBD1
TGTGCCAGCAGTTACTTTGGGACAGGGCAAGAGACCCAGTACTTC	CASSYFGTGQETQYF	TRBJ2-5	few	TRBV6-6	TRBD1
TGTGCCAGCAGCCTCACTGGCATCGGCACAGATACGCAGTATTTT	CASSLTGIGTDTQYF	TRBJ2-3	many	TRBV7-2	-
TGTGCCAGTATCCTATCCTCTGGGGCCAACGTCCTGACTTTC	CASILSSGANVLTF	TRBJ2-6	many	TRBV19	-
TGTGCCAGCAGTGGGACAGGGTGGGATGAAGCTTTCTTT	CASSGTGWDEAFF	TRBJ1-1	few	TRBV12-3/TRBV12-4	TRBD1
TGTGCCAGTAGTCCCCAGGGGGGGTTCCAAGAGACCCAGTACTTC	CASSPQGGFQETQYF	TRBJ2-5	many	TRBV19	-
TGTGCCAGCAGTTACTCCCTAGCGGGAGGGCCCGGCACCGGGGAGCTGTTTTTT	CASSYSLAGGPGTGELFF	TRBJ2-2	many	TRBV6-5	TRBD2
TGTGCCAGCAGCAGGGACGGGGCGGGTGAGCAGTTCTTC	CASSRDGAGEQFF	TRBJ2-1	many	TRBV7-8	-
TGTGCCAGCAGCTCCGACGGGAATTCACCCCTCCACTTT	CASSSDGNSPLHF	TRBJ1-6	many	TRBV7-4	-
TGTGCCAGCAGTTCCTCCTCGACAATACAATTGTCCCAGCATTTT	CASSSSSTIQLSQHF	TRBJ1-5	many	TRBV7-2	-
TGTGCCAGCAGCTTACATAGGCTAGCGGGAGAGACCCAGTACTTC	CASSLHRLAGETQYF	TRBJ2-5	many	TRBV7-2	TRBD2
TGTGCCAGCACCTTTTCCCCGGGACAGGGGGTTGAAGCTTTCTTT	CASTFSPGQGVEAFF	TRBJ1-1	-	TRBV7-2	TRBD1
TGTGCCAGCAGTTACTGGAAGGACGAAAAACTGTTTTTT	CASSYWKDEKLFF	TRBJ1-4	-	TRBV6-2/TRBV6-3	-
TGTGCCAGCAGTTCCGAGGACGGGGGGGGGACTGAAGCTTTCTTT	CASSSEDGGGTEAFF	TRBJ1-1	many	TRBV27	-